These 29 T cell receptor beta chains originate from one sample sequenced in a study of a mutant IDH1 vaccine in newly diagnosed glioma. The assay was immunoSEQ multiplex PCR, and TCRdb's table has in-frame clones only and misses some. The table records around 49,000 clones, around four fifths of them present only once. As for time point: week 5, during vaccination. Each dose of the vaccine consisted of 300 ug of mutant IDH1 20-mer peptide, with topical imiquimod. Antigen specificity for these receptors is unknown. This sample comprised PBMCs, obtained from a glioma patient whose treatment included an IDH1 peptide vaccine. All receptors derive from a man aged 50-59 years with glioma.

This chain connects TRBV5-5 to TRBJ1-6; no firm D call. The CDR3 is 14 amino acids. The V end was cut by 3 bases, the J end by 7 bases, with 11 bases between. CDR1 is SGHKS, CDR2 YYEKEE, per germline (reference sequence). Here the CDR3 reads CASSSDPGNSPLHF. As DNA, the CDR3 is TGTGCCAGCAGCTCGGATCCGGGGAATTCACCCCTCCACTTT.

By share of the sample, this clone is medium-sized. The J gene is TRBJ1-5, the V gene TRBV30, with D maybe TRBD1 (5 bases). The V and J ends lost 3 bases and 2 bases respectively, with 14 bases between them. There are 15 residues in the CDR3. Germline CDR1 reads GTSNPN; CDR2 reads SVGIG (reference sequence). CDR3 protein: CAWRRTGDRNQPQHF. The DNA for the CDR3 is TGTGCCTGGAGGCGCACAGGAGATCGCAATCAGCCCCAGCATTTT.

Note on this clone: The sample carries other DNA sequences with the same CDR3. The chain links TRBV30 to TRBJ2-7; TRBD1 matches 11 bases. Germline CDR1 is GTSNPN and CDR2 is SVGIG (reference sequence). Germline trimming cut 5 bases from V and 3 bases from J; bases unmatched to any gene: 0. The CDR3 totals 12 residues. As DNA, the CDR3 is TGTGCCTGGGGGACAGGGGGCTACGAGCAGTACTTC. Protein: CAWGTGGYEQYF.

This chain uses TRBV7-3 with TRBJ2-1, with TRBD1 matching over 10 bases. The V segment lost 5 bases and the J segment 8 bases; nucleotides outside the gene matches: 3. The germline gives CDR1 SGHTA, CDR2 FQGTGA. This CDR3 comprises 13 residues. The CDR3 protein is CASSPGTGDEQFF. CDR3 in DNA: TGTGCCAGCAGCCCGGGGACAGGGGATGAGCAGTTCTTC.

The chain uses TRBV25-1 and TRBJ2-7; D call uncertain. This CDR3 has 13 amino acids. Germline assignment: CDR1 MGHDK and CDR2 SYGVNS. V gave up 7 bases and J gave up 9 bases, with 19 bases separating them. The CDR3 region has the DNA TGTGCCAGCAAAAGGGCAGGCCACAACGGGCAGTACTTC. Its protein product is CASKRAGHNGQYF.

The chain joins TRBV2 to TRBJ2-2; TRBD1 might be the D (6 bases). Germline CDR1 and CDR2: SNHLY and FYNNEI. There are 14 residues in the CDR3. Trimming removed 6 bases from V and 1 base from J, with 9 bases in between. CDR3 sequence reads: CASRGTQNTGELFF. For the CDR3, the DNA is TGTGCCAGCAGAGGGACACAGAACACCGGGGAGCTGTTTTTT.

This chain connects TRBV19 to TRBJ1-1; D is perhaps TRBD1 (5 bases). V was pared by 3 bases and J by 5 bases, with 13 bases between. Looked up from germline, CDR1 is LNHDA and CDR2 is SQIVND (reference sequence). CDR3 length: 14 amino acids. CDR3 nucleotides: TGTGCCAGTAGTATTCAAGGGGAGGGAACTGAAGCTTTCTTT. Protein product: CASSIQGEGTEAFF.

This clone was counted a few times. The chain couples TRBV6-1 to TRBJ1-1; the D gene is possibly TRBD1 (6 bases). This CDR3 has 13 amino acids. The germline V gene has CDR1 MNHNS and CDR2 SASEGT. V shed 2 bases and J shed 5 bases, with 9 bases lying between them. CDR3 amino acids: CASSERGETEAFF. CDR3 coding DNA: TGTGCCAGCAGTGAAAGGGGGGAGACTGAAGCTTTCTTT.

This clone was recorded a few times. J is TRBJ2-3 and V is TRBV5-6, with 16 bases aligning to TRBD2. CDR3 length: 17 amino acids. Trimming cost V 3 bases and J 5 bases; bases outside gene matches: 6. Germline CDR1 and CDR2: SGHDT and YYEEEE. The chain's CDR3 is CASSWGTSGGAVDTQYF. CDR3 DNA: TGTGCCAGCAGCTGGGGGACTAGCGGGGGGGCAGTAGATACGCAGTATTTT.

This clone appeared once. The chain links TRBV2 to TRBJ2-3; D unresolved. The ends were cut back, 8 bases at V and 5 bases at J, with 8 bases in the middle. CDR3 length: 11 amino acids. Germline V gene lookup returns CDR1 SNHLY and CDR2 FYNNEI. In DNA, the CDR3 is TGTGCCAGCGCCGAAGGAGATACGCAGTATTTT. Its protein is CASAEGDTQYF.

This clone was recorded once. The chain employs TRBV7-6 and TRBJ2-3, with a tentative D call TRBD1 (5 bases). V dropped 5 bases and J dropped 2 bases, with 14 bases sitting between them. The CDR3 runs to 15 residues. Germline CDR1 reads SGHVS; CDR2 reads FNYEAQ. The CDR3 sequence: CASSRNRMSTDTQYF. The CDR3 DNA sequence: TGTGCCAGCAGCCGTAACAGGATGTCCACAGATACGCAGTATTTT.

This clone was detected once. The chain has TRBV6-4 and TRBJ2-5; perhaps D is TRBD1 or TRBD2 (5 bases each). CDR3 length: 13 amino acids. The V gene lost 7 bases and the J gene lost 4 bases, with 13 bases spanning the gap. CDR1 is MRHNA and CDR2 is SNTAGT in the germline V gene. DNA for the CDR3: TGTGCCAGCACCGGCCGGGACGGAGAGACCCAGTACTTC. Residues: CASTGRDGETQYF.

CDR3 region: CASSPEGALAGNTIYF. In DNA, the CDR3 is TGTGCCAGCAGCCCCGAGGGGGCCCTGGCTGGAAACACCATATATTTT. The V and J genes are TRBV11-2 and TRBJ1-3; TRBD1 matches 7 bases. V shed 5 bases and J 2 bases; nucleotides not matched to a gene: 9. This CDR3 is built from 16 residues. Germline values: CDR1 SGHAT, CDR2 FQNNGV. Supplemented by reference TRBV11-2 and TRBJ1-3, the full variable domain reads EAGVAQSPRYKIIEKRQSVAFWCNPISGHATLYWYQQILGQGPKLLIQFQNNGVVDDSQLPKDRFSAERLKGVDSTLKIQPAKLEDSAVYLCASSPEGALAGNTIYFGEGSWLTVV.

About this clone: One end of the junction does not line up with germline, which may come from a read error. The rearrangement uses TRBV4-3 and TRBJ1-1; weak D call: TRBD1 (5 bases). There are 13 residues in the CDR3. Germline lookup yields CDR1 LGHNA and CDR2 YSLEER. The CDR3 reads CASSQVGGTDVSF. Written as DNA, the CDR3 is TGCGCCAGCAGCCAAGTTGGGGGAACGGACGTGAGTTTT.

This chain uses TRBV5-4 with TRBJ2-1, with 15 bases identical to TRBD2. This CDR3 has 16 residues. J was trimmed by 7 bases and V by 0 bases; bases with no gene match: 2. Germline V gene sequence: CDR1 SGHNT, CDR2 YYREEE (reference sequence). The CDR3 region is CASSLDGLAGGNEQFF. The CDR3 DNA reads TGTGCCAGCAGCTTGGACGGACTAGCGGGGGGGAATGAGCAGTTCTTC.

The chain joins TRBV18 to TRBJ2-6; no clear D. Trimming cost V 3 bases and J 0 bases, with 12 bases left between them. The V gene's germline CDR1 is KGHSH and CDR2 LQKENI. This CDR3 spans 17 amino acids. CDR3: CASSPLPLDSGANVLTF. The DNA for the CDR3 is TGTGCCAGCTCACCCTTACCTCTAGACTCTGGGGCCAACGTCCTGACTTTC.

The chain combines TRBV5-4 with TRBJ1-2; TRBD1 matches at 7 bases. CDR1 and CDR2 (germline): SGHNT, YYREEE (reference sequence). With V trimmed by 5 bases and J by 5 bases, 12 bases remained unmatched. CDR3 length: 15 amino acids. In nucleotides, the CDR3 is TGTGCCAGCAGTGAGGGACAGTCGCTTCCTTATGGCTACACCTTC. Translation: CASSEGQSLPYGYTF. Full variable domain (remainder filled in from reference TRBV5-4 and TRBJ1-2): ETGVTQSPTHLIKTRGQQVTLRCSSQSGHNTVSWYQQALGQGPQFIFQYYREEENGRGNFPPRFSGLQFPNYSSELNVNALELDDSALYLCASSEGQSLPYGYTFGSGTRLTVV.

V gene TRBV29-1 combines with J gene TRBJ2-1, with no clear D. Trimming shortened V by 5 bases and J by 10 bases, and 9 bases separated the two germline ends. This CDR3 has 10 residues. The germline V gene has CDR1 SQVTM and CDR2 ANQGSEA. CDR3 loop: CSVLRTEQFF. DNA of the CDR3: TGCAGCGTTCTGAGAACGGAGCAGTTCTTC.

J is TRBJ2-5 and V is TRBV5-1, with TRBD2 matching 7 bases. The trim removed 2 bases at V and 5 bases at J, leaving 6 bases unmatched. The CDR3 sequence is 14 residues long. The V gene's germline CDR1 is SGHRS and CDR2 YFSETQ. The chain's CDR3 is CASSFLVSGETQYF. In nucleotides, the CDR3 is TGCGCCAGCAGCTTTCTAGTTAGCGGGGAGACCCAGTACTTC.

J is TRBJ2-5 and V is TRBV10-3; D tentatively reads TRBD1 or TRBD2 (5 bases each). V was clipped by 2 bases and J by 6 bases, with 16 bases between them. The CDR3 contains 15 residues. The germline V gene has CDR1 ENHRY and CDR2 SYGVKD. The CDR3 DNA is TGTGCCATCAGTGAGCCCACGGGGACCAGTAAGACCCAGTACTTC. This translates into CAISEPTGTSKTQYF.

This clone was detected only once. The rearrangement links TRBV7-2 to TRBJ1-1; possibly TRBD1 for D (6 bases). CDR1 is SGHTA and CDR2 is FQGNSA in the germline V gene. The CDR3 has 12 amino acids. V was cut by 3 bases and J by 5 bases, with 7 bases left in between. The CDR3 sequence: CASSLRGTEAFF. CDR3 DNA: TGTGCCAGCAGCTTGAGGGGGACTGAAGCTTTCTTT.

The J gene is TRBJ1-5, the V gene TRBV9; D is perhaps TRBD1 (5 bases). CDR1 and CDR2 from the germline V gene are SGDLS and YYNGEE. Between the trimmed V and J ends, which lost 3 bases and 6 bases, there was a span of 10 bases. The CDR3 sequence is 13 residues long. This CDR3 reads CASSERGGQPQHF. The CDR3 bases are TGTGCCAGCAGCGAGAGGGGTGGTCAGCCCCAGCATTTT.

Details on this clone: Other DNA sequences in this sample translate to the same CDR3. The J gene is TRBJ1-5, the V gene TRBV5-1; 9 bases line up with TRBD1. This CDR3 has 15 amino acids. The germline V gene has CDR1 SGHRS and CDR2 YFSETQ. V dropped 3 bases and J dropped 4; count of bases not matched to a gene: 5. CDR3 amino acids: CASSSGTGFNQPQHF. In DNA, the CDR3 is TGCGCCAGCAGCTCCGGGACAGGGTTTAATCAGCCCCAGCATTTT. Full variable domain (outside the CDR3, taken from reference TRBV5-1 and TRBJ1-5): KAGVTQTPRYLIKTRGQQVTLSCSPISGHRSVSWYQQTPGQGLQFLFEYFSETQRNKGNFPGRFSGRQFSNSRSEMNVSTLELGDSALYLCASSSGTGFNQPQHFGDGTRLSIL.

The V call is TRBV5-1, the J call TRBJ1-5; the D is unclear. V was pared by 4 bases and J by 6 bases, with 14 bases between. CDR1 and CDR2 from the germline V gene are SGHRS and YFSETQ. CDR3 length: 14 residues. For the CDR3, the DNA is TGCGCCAGCAGCCGCCGCGCGGGAGCTCAGCCCCAGCATTTT. Protein: CASSRRAGAQPQHF. The whole variable domain, filled in from reference TRBV5-1 and TRBJ1-5, reads KAGVTQTPRYLIKTRGQQVTLSCSPISGHRSVSWYQQTPGQGLQFLFEYFSETQRNKGNFPGRFSGRQFSNSRSEMNVSTLELGDSALYLCASSRRAGAQPQHFGDGTRLSIL.

The CDR3 spells CASSRDGDQPQHF. In DNA, the CDR3 is TGTGCCAGCTCCCGCGACGGGGATCAGCCCCAGCATTTT. The chain joins TRBV18 to TRBJ1-5; D is undetermined. The CDR3 has 13 amino acids. The V gene's germline CDR1 is KGHSH and CDR2 LQKENI. V was clipped by 6 bases and J by 5 bases, with 11 bases between them.

The rearrangement links TRBV6-5 to TRBJ1-1; D uncertain. This CDR3 region has 11 residues. Trimming took off 7 bases at V and 5 bases at J, with 8 bases between the two ends. Germline-derived CDR1 and CDR2 are MNHEY and SVGAGI. CDR3 DNA sequence: TGTGCCAGCAAAAGGGAAACTGAAGCTTTCTTT. This encodes CASKRETEAFF.

The V call is TRBV2, the J call TRBJ2-7; TRBD1 agrees at 9 bases. Germline CDR1 reads SNHLY; CDR2 reads FYNNEI. CDR3 length: 13 amino acids. Trimming removed 5 bases from V and 4 bases from J; junction bases left unmatched: 3. CDR3 in amino acids: CASSPDRGYEQYF. The CDR3, as DNA: TGTGCCAGCAGTCCGGACAGGGGTTACGAGCAGTACTTC. The full variable domain, its missing parts supplied by reference TRBV2 and TRBJ2-7, is EPEVTQTPSHQVTQMGQEVILRCVPISNHLYFYWYRQILGQKVEFLVSFYNNEISEKSEIFDDQFSVERPDGSNFTLKIRSTKLEDSAMYFCASSPDRGYEQYFGPGTRLTVT.

V gene TRBV6-6 combines with J gene TRBJ1-1; no reliable D call. V was clipped by 6 bases and J by 5 bases, with 13 bases between them. The CDR3 is made up of 13 amino acids. The V gene's germline CDR1 is MNHNY and CDR2 SVGAGI (reference sequence). The CDR3 spells CASRWSPETEAFF. DNA for the CDR3: TGTGCCAGCAGGTGGTCGCCTGAGACTGAAGCTTTCTTT.

V gene TRBV5-1 combines with J gene TRBJ2-2; 7 bases are shared with TRBD1. Germline-derived CDR1 and CDR2 are SGHRS and YFSETQ. V shed 1 base, J shed 3 bases, and the junction held 3 bases outside the gene matches. There are 15 residues in the CDR3. This CDR3 reads CASSLSQGDTGELFF. CDR3 coding DNA: TGCGCCAGCAGCTTGAGTCAGGGGGACACCGGGGAGCTGTTTTTT.